These 17 T cell receptor beta chains were sequenced from one sample in a study of blood T cell repertoires in COVID-19. The protocol was immunoSEQ multiplex PCR, while the TCRdb copy is restricted to in-frame clones and leaves out a portion. This sample has about 210,000 clones, with approximately 78% found just once. Sequencing used peripheral blood. Receptors were obtained from a woman between 65 and 79 years old with COVID-19, enrolled during active disease.

The rearrangement uses TRBV2 and TRBJ2-1, with TRBD2 matching over 8 bases. The CDR3 covers 14 residues. Per germline, CDR1 SNHLY and CDR2 FYNNEI. J was trimmed by 10 bases and V by 10 bases; bases with no gene match: 15. The CDR3 nucleotides are TGTGCCACCGGTTTACGGGAGGGCCCACTCGAGCAGTTCTTC. Its protein is CATGLREGPLEQFF.

The chain carries TRBV6-6 and TRBJ1-2; possible D gene TRBD1, 5 bases. The V gene's germline CDR1 is MNHNY and CDR2 SVGAGI (reference sequence). Trimming left V 4 bases short and J 6 bases short, with 15 bases between. The CDR3 consists of 14 residues. As DNA, the CDR3 is TGTGCCAGCAGTTTGGAGGGGCCTTGGAATGGCTACACCTTC. It encodes CASSLEGPWNGYTF.

This clone came up a few times. The rearrangement joins TRBV6-2 or TRBV6-3 to TRBJ1-1, with 8 bases that match TRBD1. CDR1 is MNHEY, CDR2 SVGEGT, per germline. CDR3 length: 14 residues. Losses at the gene ends were 5 bases for V and 5 bases for J; bases not matched to a gene: 7. The CDR3 DNA reads as TGTGCCAGCAGTCTCCAGGGGGCGCGGACTGAAGCTTTCTTT. The encoded protein is CASSLQGARTEAFF.

The chain employs TRBV7-9 and TRBJ2-3; 11 bases align to TRBD2. This CDR3 has 15 amino acids. Germline V CDR1 and CDR2: SEHNR, FQNEAQ (reference sequence). V lost 4 bases, J lost 2 bases, and 2 bases stayed unmatched. The CDR3 region is CASSSGLAVTDTQYF. CDR3 in DNA: TGTGCCAGCAGCTCGGGACTAGCGGTCACAGATACGCAGTATTTT.

The rearrangement links TRBV7-2 to TRBJ2-7, with 11 nucleotides matching TRBD2. Germline CDR1 is SGHTA and CDR2 is FQGNSA. With V trimmed by 0 bases and J by 2 bases, 3 bases remained unmatched. The CDR3 spans 16 residues. The CDR3 spells CASSLATTSGTYEQYF. The CDR3 bases are TGTGCCAGCAGCTTAGCGACGACTAGCGGGACCTACGAGCAGTACTTC.

The J gene is TRBJ2-3, the V gene TRBV5-4; 8 bases map to TRBD2. The length of the CDR3 is 14 residues. V lost 0 bases and J lost 8; bases outside the gene matches: 5. CDR1 and CDR2 from the germline V gene are SGHNT and YYREEE (reference sequence). CDR3 nucleotide sequence: TGTGCCAGCAGCTTGGACGGGAGGGAGGGTACGCAGTATTTT. This gives the protein CASSLDGREGTQYF.

The gene calls are TRBV28 and TRBJ2-1; 9 bases agree with TRBD1. Per the germline V gene, CDR1 is MDHEN and CDR2 is SYDVKM. Trimming took 9 bases from V and 7 from J; bases not matched to a gene: 22. The CDR3 runs 18 residues. The CDR3 protein is CASTTERSGTGMGNEQFF. The CDR3 DNA sequence: TGTGCCAGTACAACTGAACGATCCGGGACAGGGATGGGAAATGAGCAGTTCTTC.

This clone occurred once. The rearrangement links TRBV27 to TRBJ1-5; 7 positions agree with TRBD1. This CDR3 comprises 17 residues. Germline lookup yields CDR1 MNHEY and CDR2 SMNVEV (reference sequence). With V trimmed by 6 bases and J by 4 bases, 15 bases remained unmatched. Here the CDR3 DNA reads TGTGCCAGCAGAACCTGGGCCGGGCAGGGGGTAAATCAGCCCCAGCATTTT. Translated: CASRTWAGQGVNQPQHF.

This chain links TRBV7-2 with TRBJ2-1, with 8 bases identical to TRBD1. Germline-derived CDR1 and CDR2 are SGHTA and FQGNSA. J gave up 6 bases and V 5 bases, and 6 bases lay outside the gene matches. This CDR3 is 14 amino acids long. The CDR3 spells CASSHGQGINEQFF. CDR3 DNA: TGTGCCAGCAGCCACGGACAGGGAATCAATGAGCAGTTCTTC.

This clone appeared a few times. The chain employs TRBV5-8 and TRBJ1-5; 7 positions match TRBD1. This CDR3 contains 16 residues. CDR1 SGHTS and CDR2 YDEGEE come from the germline V gene. V shed 1 base, J shed 0 bases, and the junction held 4 bases outside the gene matches. CDR3 coding DNA: TGTGCCAGCAGCTTGAAAGGGGGCTATAGCAATCAGCCCCAGCATTTT. Translated: CASSLKGGYSNQPQHF.

In this sample, this clone turned up a few times. The rearrangement links TRBV28 to TRBJ1-2; 10 nucleotides align to TRBD1. J lost 6 bases, V lost 10 bases, and 14 bases had no gene match. The germline V gene has CDR1 MDHEN and CDR2 SYDVKM. This CDR3 spans 15 amino acids. Written as DNA, the CDR3 is TGTGCCACCAGGGGGCCTGGGACAGGGGATAATGGCTACACCTTC. It is translated as CATRGPGTGDNGYTF.

This chain links TRBV11-2 with TRBJ1-3; D remains ambiguous. This CDR3 comprises 14 residues. Looked up from germline, CDR1 is SGHAT and CDR2 is FQNNGV. Trimming took 5 bases from V and 1 from J, leaving 9 bases between them. This CDR3 reads CASSNLDSGNTIYF. CDR3 sequence (DNA): TGTGCCAGCAGCAATTTAGATTCTGGAAACACCATATATTTT.

The chain combines TRBV7-7 with TRBJ2-2; maybe TRBD1 (6 bases). Germline assignment: CDR1 SSHAT and CDR2 FNYEAQ (reference sequence). The CDR3 runs to 15 residues. Trimming pared 5 bases from V and 1 base from J, leaving 11 bases between. CDR3 region: CASSRTTGNTGELFF. The CDR3, as DNA: TGTGCCAGCAGCCGTACGACAGGGAACACCGGGGAGCTGTTTTTT.

The chain is built from TRBV5-1 and TRBJ2-3; 9 nucleotides agree with TRBD1. This CDR3 contains 16 residues. Trimming at V came to 2 bases and at J to 6 bases, leaving 10 bases not matched to a gene. Germline V gene data show CDR1 as SGHRS and CDR2 as YFSETQ. The CDR3 is CASSLFGDRVSDTQYF. DNA for the CDR3: TGCGCCAGCAGCTTATTTGGGGACAGGGTGAGCGATACGCAGTATTTT.

The chain couples TRBV9 to TRBJ2-3; D not resolved. With 1 base removed from V and 2 bases from J, the gap between germline ends came to 11 bases. Germline values: CDR1 SGDLS, CDR2 YYNGEE. CDR3 size: 15 residues. This CDR3 reads CASSVSLELTDTQYF. CDR3 nucleotides: TGTGCCAGCAGCGTATCCCTAGAGCTCACAGATACGCAGTATTTT.

About this clone itself: At the DNA level, this CDR3 is encoded by other sequences in the same sample as well. For the CDR3, the DNA is TGTGCCAGCAGTCTACGAGGTGAAAAACTGTTTTTT. Amino acid sequence: CASSLRGEKLFF. This chain uses TRBV28 with TRBJ1-4; no firm D call. The CDR3 contains 12 residues. The V end lost 5 bases, the J end lost 7 bases, and 8 bases lay between the germline ends. Germline values: CDR1 MDHEN, CDR2 SYDVKM.

V usage is TRBV18 and J usage is TRBJ1-5, with TRBD1 as a possible D gene (6 bases). Germline assignment: CDR1 KGHSH and CDR2 LQKENI. Trimming removed 3 bases at V and 0 bases at J, with 12 bases between. CDR3 size: 16 residues. Here the CDR3 reads CASSPTGRNSNQPQHF. The CDR3 DNA reads as TGTGCCAGCTCACCGACAGGTCGAAATAGCAATCAGCCCCAGCATTTT.